The 18 T cell receptor beta chains below come from one sample, sequenced in a study of T cell repertoires in cytomegalovirus infection (dated by TCRdb to about 2019). These reads were obtained on an Illumina HiSeq 1500. TCRdb trimmed the raw reads at Q25, called clones with MiXCR and kept productive beta chains. For every CDR3 protein sequence, its rows merge into one entry that carries the most common genes and DNA. This sample holds more than 150,000 distinct CDR3 sequences; approximately 20% were observed only once. The ten largest clonotypes hold 2.5% to 3% of the sample. Sequenced: PBMCs. The receptors derive from a human donor in good health (CMV status not recorded). Some clones in this sample may be carry-over from other donors' samples.

This clonotype occurred many times. The chain links TRBV9 to TRBJ2-7; 16 nucleotides align to TRBD2. This CDR3 comprises 17 residues. With V trimmed by 4 bases and J by 2 bases, 6 bases remained unmatched. The germline CDR1 and CDR2 sequences are SGDLS and YYNGEE. CDR3 bases: TGTGCCAGCAGCTCCGGGACTAGCGGGAGGGCCCCCTACGAGCAGTACTTC. Amino acids: CASSSGTSGRAPYEQYF.

At least ten counts were recorded for this clonotype. CDR3 sequence: CASSLAWQPTYGYTF. CDR3 in DNA: TGTGCCAGCAGCTTAGCGTGGCAGCCAACCTATGGCTACACCTTC. V is TRBV7-2 and J is TRBJ1-2; D not certain. The CDR3 runs 15 residues. Trimming stripped 0 bases from V and 4 bases from J, with 12 bases between. Germline V gene sequence: CDR1 SGHTA, CDR2 FQGNSA. Complete variable domain (other parts from reference TRBV7-2 and TRBJ1-2): GAGVSQSPSNKVTEKGKDVELRCDPISGHTALYWYRQSLGQGLEFLIYFQGNSAPDKSGLPSDRFSAERTGGSVSTLTIQRTQQEDSAVYLCASSLAWQPTYGYTFGSGTRLTVV.

The chain recombines TRBV11-2 with TRBJ2-7, with unresolved D. CDR1 and CDR2 from the germline V gene are SGHAT and FQNNGV. The CDR3 has 13 residues. The V and J ends lost 2 bases and 5 bases respectively, with 10 bases between them. CDR3 residues: CASSLLQVHEQYF. The CDR3, as DNA: TGTGCCAGCAGCTTACTTCAGGTCCACGAGCAGTACTTC.

The chain joins TRBV15 to TRBJ1-6, with unresolved D. The CDR3 has 16 amino acids. Trimming stripped 0 bases from V and 7 bases from J, with 13 bases between. From germline, CDR1 is LNHNV and CDR2 YYDKDF (reference sequence). CDR3 protein: CATSRDRAGLNSPLHF. The CDR3 coding sequence is TGTGCCACCAGCAGAGATCGAGCGGGCTTGAATTCACCCCTCCACTTT.

As for this clonotype: A much larger clonotype is one base distant, so this may be a read error. V is TRBV7-6 and J is TRBJ1-2, with 7 bases identical to TRBD1. From germline, CDR1 is SGHVS and CDR2 FNYEAQ. The CDR3 is made up of 15 amino acids. CDR3 nucleotides: TGTGCCAGCAGCCAAAACGCGGGACAGTTTAATGGCTACAACTTC. Translating gives CASSQNAGQFNGYNF.

The V call is TRBV20-1, the J call TRBJ1-2, with D hard to call. The germline V gene has CDR1 DFQATT and CDR2 SNEGSKA (reference sequence). The length of the CDR3 is 10 residues. V lost 4 bases, J lost 3 bases, and 3 bases lay in between. For the CDR3, the DNA is TGCAGTGCTAAGTACTATGGCTACACCTTC. Translation: CSAKYYGYTF.

This clonotype has at least ten counts. This chain joins TRBV7-6 and TRBJ2-2; no firm D call. This CDR3 region has 15 residues. Per the germline V gene, CDR1 is SGHVS and CDR2 is FNYEAQ. V was shortened by 2 bases and J by 1 base, with 8 bases between the two germline ends. The CDR3 bases are TGTGCCAGCAGCTTATACAACCTGAACACCGGGGAGCTGTTTTTT. Translated, it gives CASSLYNLNTGELFF.

In this sample, this clonotype turned up a few times. The chain employs TRBV4-2 and TRBJ1-3, with TRBD1 as a possible D gene (6 bases). Germline values: CDR1 LGHNA, CDR2 YNFKEQ. V lost 5 bases to trimming and J lost 0 bases, with 17 bases between them. CDR3 size: 17 residues. The CDR3 nucleotides read TGTGCCAGCAGCGAACGGGACACATCAGCCTCTGGAAACACCATATATTTT. Protein: CASSERDTSASGNTIYF.

V usage is TRBV6-6 and J usage is TRBJ2-7; D possibly matches TRBD1 or TRBD2 (6 bases each). This CDR3 region has 13 residues. V was shortened by 10 bases and J by 3 bases, with 16 bases between the two germline ends. Germline CDR1 is MNHNY and CDR2 is SVGAGI (reference sequence). Here the CDR3 DNA reads TGTGCCACAACAAACGGAGGGGGCTACGAGCAGTACTTC. Translation: CATTNGGGYEQYF.

The chain carries TRBV5-1 and TRBJ2-7, with D possibly TRBD1 on 6 matching bases. The CDR3 consists of 14 residues. Trimming cost V 3 bases and J 6 bases, with 16 bases left between them. CDR1 SGHRS and CDR2 YFSETQ come from the germline V gene. Here the CDR3 DNA reads TGCGCCAGCAGCTCATCAGGGGTTTCGGGCGAGCAGTACTTC. It codes for CASSSSGVSGEQYF.

The chain recombines TRBV20-1 with TRBJ2-5; D gene unclear. The CDR3 length is 12 residues. V gave up 6 bases and J gave up 2 bases, with 10 bases separating them. Germline V gives CDR1 DFQATT, CDR2 SNEGSKA (reference sequence). CDR3 loop: CSAQHSQETQYF. CDR3 sequence (DNA): TGCAGTGCCCAACATTCTCAAGAGACCCAGTACTTC.

This clonotype appeared many times. This chain joins TRBV6-2 or TRBV6-3 and TRBJ2-1, with D tentatively TRBD2 (6 bases). Looked up from germline, CDR1 is MNHEY and CDR2 is SVGEGT. The length of the CDR3 is 15 residues. With 6 bases removed from V and 8 bases from J, the gap between germline ends came to 20 bases. As DNA, the CDR3 is TGTGCCAGCAGGGCCCTAGCGCTAGATGTAGATGAGCAGTTCTTC. As protein: CASRALALDVDEQFF.

The V gene is TRBV2, the J gene TRBJ2-3, with 7 bases that match TRBD2. V was clipped by 7 bases and J by 0 bases; unmatched bases: 13. The CDR3 is 17 amino acids. Germline V gene sequence: CDR1 SNHLY, CDR2 FYNNEI. CDR3 region: CASTGRTRRPSTDTQYF. The CDR3, as DNA: TGTGCCAGCACAGGGAGGACTAGACGACCTAGCACAGATACGCAGTATTTT.

This clonotype was observed at least ten times. V gene TRBV7-2 combines with J gene TRBJ2-4, with 8 positions matching TRBD1. CDR1 and CDR2 from the germline V gene are SGHTA and FQGNSA. V trimming: 1 base; J trimming: 6 bases; junction bases outside the gene matches: 2. The length of the CDR3 is 14 residues. The CDR3 loop is CASSLDRGINIQYF. The CDR3 DNA sequence: TGTGCCAGCAGCTTAGACAGGGGGATAAACATTCAGTACTTC.

This clonotype was observed a few times. This chain connects TRBV12-3 or TRBV12-4 to TRBJ1-2; D is unclear. The CDR3 length is 14 residues. V shed 3 bases and J shed 8 bases, with 16 bases lying between them. The CDR3 region is CASSLEVLRAGYTF. The CDR3 DNA sequence: TGTGCCAGCAGTTTGGAGGTACTCCGGGCCGGCTACACCTTC.

This clonotype showed up many times. The rearrangement uses TRBV7-2 and TRBJ2-7; D is perhaps TRBD1 (6 bases). Trimming removed 4 bases at V and 7 bases at J, with 14 bases between. There are 13 residues in the CDR3. CDR1 and CDR2 from the germline V gene are SGHTA and FQGNSA. The CDR3 protein is CASSSQTGAEQYF. CDR3 DNA: TGTGCCAGCAGCTCCCAGACAGGAGCAGAGCAGTACTTC.

V and J are TRBV9 and TRBJ2-1; D may be TRBD2 (6 bases). The V gene lost 4 bases and the J gene lost 5 bases, with 25 bases spanning the gap. The CDR3 totals 18 residues. The germline V gene has CDR1 SGDLS and CDR2 YYNGEE. The DNA for the CDR3 is TGTGCCAGCAGCCCCCGTTATGGGGGGTCCACCTTTGACAATGAGCAGTTCTTC. Its protein is CASSPRYGGSTFDNEQFF.

This clonotype has more than one count but fewer than ten. V usage is TRBV19 and J usage is TRBJ2-7; D may be TRBD2 (5 bases). Germline V lookup: CDR1 LNHDA, CDR2 SQIVND (reference sequence). Trimming shortened V by 4 bases and J by 1 base, and 8 bases separated the two germline ends. CDR3 length equals 13 residues. CDR3 nucleotides: TGTGCCAGTAGTAATCGGGGATCCTACGAGCAGTACTTC. Its translation is CASSNRGSYEQYF. The full variable domain, rest sourced from reference TRBV19 and TRBJ2-7, is DGGITQSPKYLFRKEGQNVTLSCEQNLNHDAMYWYRQDPGQGLRLIYYSQIVNDFQKGDIAEGYSVSREKKESFPLTVTSAQKNPTAFYLCASSNRGSYEQYFGPGTRLTVT.